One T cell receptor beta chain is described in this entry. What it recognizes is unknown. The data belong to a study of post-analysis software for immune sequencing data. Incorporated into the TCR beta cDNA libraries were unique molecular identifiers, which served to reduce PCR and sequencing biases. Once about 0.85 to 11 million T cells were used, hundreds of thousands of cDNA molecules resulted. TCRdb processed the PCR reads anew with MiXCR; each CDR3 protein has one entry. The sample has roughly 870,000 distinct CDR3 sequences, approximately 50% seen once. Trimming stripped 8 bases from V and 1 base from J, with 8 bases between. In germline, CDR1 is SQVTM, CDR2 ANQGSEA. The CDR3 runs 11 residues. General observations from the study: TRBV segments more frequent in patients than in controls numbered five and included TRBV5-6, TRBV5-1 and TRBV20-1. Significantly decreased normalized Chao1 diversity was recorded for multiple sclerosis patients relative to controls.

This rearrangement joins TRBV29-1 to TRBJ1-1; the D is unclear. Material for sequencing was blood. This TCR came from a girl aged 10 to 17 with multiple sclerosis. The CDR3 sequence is CSLQRNTEAFF. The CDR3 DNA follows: TGCAGCCTCCAGAGGAACACTGAAGCTTTCTTT.